This TCR beta chain was captured in a study of patients with pleural tuberculosis. The sample holds a few counts of this clonotype. One entry per CDR3 protein, called by TCRdb with MiXCR from the reads. The sample consists of about 50,000 distinct CDR3 sequences, about 7.3% of them appearing once. The V gene's germline CDR1 is SQVTM and CDR2 ANQGSEA. V lost 1 base and J 8 bases, leaving 11 bases between the germline ends. The CDR3 sequence is 12 residues long. The clonotype comes from a human donor with pleural tuberculosis. The chain carries TRBV29-1 and TRBJ1-2; D is undetermined. For the CDR3, the DNA is TGCAGCGTTGAAGGAGAAGGTCAGGGCTACACCTTC. Residues: CSVEGEGQGYTF.